This T cell receptor beta chain was identified in a study of vaccination effects on CD4 cells after COVID-19. In the study overall: The median interval between the second dose and post-vaccine sampling was 72 days.

Only in-frame clones appear in the TCRdb table, and some are missing; sequencing was by immunoSEQ multiplex PCR. Of around 66,000 clones detected, around 70% appear once; the ten largest clones hold about 2.2%. Germline CDR1 DFQATT, CDR2 SNEGSKA (reference sequence). The V gene lost 3 bases and the J gene lost 0 bases, with 15 bases spanning the gap. This CDR3 spans 16 amino acids. On this clone: Its antigen remains unidentified.

With more than 9 days of culture completed, CD4+ T cells were isolated. Participants completed two doses of the BNT162b2 or mRNA-1273 vaccine. At days 3 and 7, half of the medium was exchanged for IL-2 medium. Whole-study results and caveats: Marked clonal contraction of infection- and vaccine-induced clones was seen late after vaccination.

The chain combines TRBV20-1 with TRBJ2-1, with D perhaps matching TRBD2 (5 bases). The clonotype originates from a human donor who received a COVID-19 vaccine. The material sequenced was CD4+ T cells from PBMCs cultured without peptide, taken after COVID-19 vaccination. The CDR3 nucleotides are TGCAGTGCTAGTGACCGCAGAGGGAGCTCCTACAATGAGCAGTTCTTC. This gives the protein CSASDRRGSSYNEQFF.